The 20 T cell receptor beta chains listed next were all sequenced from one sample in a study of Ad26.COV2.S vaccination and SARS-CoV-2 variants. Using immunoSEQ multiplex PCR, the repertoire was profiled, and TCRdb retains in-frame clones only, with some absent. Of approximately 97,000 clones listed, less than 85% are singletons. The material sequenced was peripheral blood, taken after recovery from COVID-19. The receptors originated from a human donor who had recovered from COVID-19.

CDR3 sequence: CASSPLGQPQHF. The CDR3 region has the DNA TGTGCCAGCAGCCCGCTGGGTCAGCCCCAGCATTTT. The genes are TRBV12-3 or TRBV12-4 and TRBJ1-5; the D is unclear. This CDR3 spans 12 amino acids. The V and J ends lost 6 bases and 6 bases respectively, with 9 bases between them.

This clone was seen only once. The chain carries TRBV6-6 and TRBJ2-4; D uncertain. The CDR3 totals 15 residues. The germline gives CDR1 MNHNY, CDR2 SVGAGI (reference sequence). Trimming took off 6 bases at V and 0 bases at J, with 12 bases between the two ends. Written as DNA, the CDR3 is TGTGCCAGCAGCTCCTCCGCTCTAGCCAAAAACATTCAGTACTTC. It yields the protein CASSSSALAKNIQYF.

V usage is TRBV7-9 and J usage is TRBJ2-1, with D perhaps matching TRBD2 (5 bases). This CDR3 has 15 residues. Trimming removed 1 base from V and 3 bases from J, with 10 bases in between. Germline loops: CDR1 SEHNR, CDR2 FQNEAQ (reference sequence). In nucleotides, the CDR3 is TGTGCCAGCAGCTTAGAACTAGGCTACTACAATGAGCAGTTCTTC. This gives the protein CASSLELGYYNEQFF.

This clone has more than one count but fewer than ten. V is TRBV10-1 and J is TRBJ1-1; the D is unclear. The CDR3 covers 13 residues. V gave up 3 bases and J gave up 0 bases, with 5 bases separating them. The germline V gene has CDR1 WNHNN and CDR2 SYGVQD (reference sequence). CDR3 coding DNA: TGCGCCAGCAGTGAACGTGTGAACACTGAAGCTTTCTTT. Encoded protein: CASSERVNTEAFF.

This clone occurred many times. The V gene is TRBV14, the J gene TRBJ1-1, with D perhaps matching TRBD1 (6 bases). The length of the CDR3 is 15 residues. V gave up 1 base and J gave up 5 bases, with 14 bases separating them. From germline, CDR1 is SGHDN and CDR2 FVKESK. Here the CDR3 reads CASSQVAGADTEAFF. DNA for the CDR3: TGTGCCAGCAGCCAAGTTGCGGGGGCAGATACTGAAGCTTTCTTT.

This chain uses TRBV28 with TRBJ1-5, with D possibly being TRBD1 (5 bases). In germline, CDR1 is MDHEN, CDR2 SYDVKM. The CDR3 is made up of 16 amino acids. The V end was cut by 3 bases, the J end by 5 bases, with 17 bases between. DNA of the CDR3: TGTGCCAGCAGTTTTTTTCCCCGGGACGGTTATCAGCCCCAGCATTTT. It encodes CASSFFPRDGYQPQHF.

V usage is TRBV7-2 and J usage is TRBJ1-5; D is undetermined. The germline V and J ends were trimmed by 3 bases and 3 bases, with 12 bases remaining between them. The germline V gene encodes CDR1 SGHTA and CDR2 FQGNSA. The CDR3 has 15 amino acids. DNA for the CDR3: TGTGCCAGCAGCTTGGACGGAAGAGACAATCAGCCCCAGCATTTT. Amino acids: CASSLDGRDNQPQHF.

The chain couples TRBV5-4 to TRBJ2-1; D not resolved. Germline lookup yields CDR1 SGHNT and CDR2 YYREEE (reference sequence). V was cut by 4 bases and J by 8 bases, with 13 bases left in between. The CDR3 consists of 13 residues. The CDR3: CASSQLPGDEQFF. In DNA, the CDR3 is TGTGCCAGCAGCCAGTTACCCGGCGATGAGCAGTTCTTC.

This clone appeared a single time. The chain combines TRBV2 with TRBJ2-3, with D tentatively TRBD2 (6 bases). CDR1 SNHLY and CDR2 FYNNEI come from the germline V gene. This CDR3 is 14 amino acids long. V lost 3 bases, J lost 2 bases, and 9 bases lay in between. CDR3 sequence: CASSDGRFTDTQYF. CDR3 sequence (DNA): TGTGCCAGCAGTGATGGGAGGTTCACAGATACGCAGTATTTT.

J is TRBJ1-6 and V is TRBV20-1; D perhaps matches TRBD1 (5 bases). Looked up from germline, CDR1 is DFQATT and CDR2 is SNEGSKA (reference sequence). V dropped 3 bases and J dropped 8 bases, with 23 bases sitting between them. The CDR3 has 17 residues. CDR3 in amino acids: CSASGIVRFGGDSPLHF. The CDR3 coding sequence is TGCAGTGCTAGTGGGATCGTTAGGTTTGGGGGGGATTCACCCCTCCACTTT.

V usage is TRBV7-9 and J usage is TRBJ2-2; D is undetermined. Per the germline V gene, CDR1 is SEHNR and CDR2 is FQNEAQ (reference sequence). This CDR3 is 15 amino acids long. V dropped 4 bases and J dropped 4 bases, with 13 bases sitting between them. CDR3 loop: CASSWYPRGTGELFF. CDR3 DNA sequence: TGTGCCAGCAGCTGGTACCCCCGTGGCACCGGGGAGCTGTTTTTT.

In nucleotides, the CDR3 is TGTGCCAGCAGCTCAGGGATCCTAGCGGGCCCCGATGCGGTGGAGACCCAGTACTTC. It codes for CASSSGILAGPDAVETQYF. The chain joins TRBV7-2 to TRBJ2-5; TRBD2 agrees at 8 bases. Germline values: CDR1 SGHTA, CDR2 FQGNSA. J lost 5 bases, V lost 4 bases, and 21 bases had no gene match. CDR3 length: 19 residues.

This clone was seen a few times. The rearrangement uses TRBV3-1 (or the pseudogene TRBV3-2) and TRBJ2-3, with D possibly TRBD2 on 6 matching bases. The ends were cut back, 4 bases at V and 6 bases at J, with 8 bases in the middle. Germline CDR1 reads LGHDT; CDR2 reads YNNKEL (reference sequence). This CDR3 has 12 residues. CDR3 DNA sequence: TGTGCCAGCAGCCGTCGGGGGGATACGCAGTATTTT. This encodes CASSRRGDTQYF.

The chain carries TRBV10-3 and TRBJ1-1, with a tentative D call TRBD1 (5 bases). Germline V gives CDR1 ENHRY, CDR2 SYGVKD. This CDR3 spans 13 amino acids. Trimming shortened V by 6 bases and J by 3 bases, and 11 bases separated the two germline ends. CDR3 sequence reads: CAISLQTDTEAFF. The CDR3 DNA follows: TGTGCCATCAGCCTGCAGACAGACACTGAAGCTTTCTTT.

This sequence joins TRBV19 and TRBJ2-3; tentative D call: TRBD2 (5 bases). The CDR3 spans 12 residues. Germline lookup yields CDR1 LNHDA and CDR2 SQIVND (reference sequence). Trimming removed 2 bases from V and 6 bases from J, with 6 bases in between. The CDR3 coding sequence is TGTGCCAGTAGTATACGGGGTGATACGCAGTATTTT. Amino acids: CASSIRGDTQYF. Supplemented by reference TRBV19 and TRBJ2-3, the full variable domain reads DGGITQSPKYLFRKEGQNVTLSCEQNLNHDAMYWYRQDPGQGLRLIYYSQIVNDFQKGDIAEGYSVSREKKESFPLTVTSAQKNPTAFYLCASSIRGDTQYFGPGTRLTVL.

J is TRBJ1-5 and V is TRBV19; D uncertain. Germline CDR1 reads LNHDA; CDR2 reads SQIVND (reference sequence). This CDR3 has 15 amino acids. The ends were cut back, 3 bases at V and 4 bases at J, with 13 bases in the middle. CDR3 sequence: CASSMGNQINQPQHF. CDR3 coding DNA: TGTGCCAGTAGTATGGGGAACCAAATTAATCAGCCCCAGCATTTT.

CDR3 sequence: CASSDRTGNSPLHF. The CDR3 DNA follows: TGCGCCAGCAGCGACCGGACAGGGAATTCACCCCTCCACTTT. The chain has TRBV5-1 and TRBJ1-6; 8 bases align to TRBD1. V trimming: 4 bases; J trimming: 7 bases; junction bases outside the gene matches: 4. This CDR3 has 14 residues. In germline, CDR1 is SGHRS, CDR2 YFSETQ.

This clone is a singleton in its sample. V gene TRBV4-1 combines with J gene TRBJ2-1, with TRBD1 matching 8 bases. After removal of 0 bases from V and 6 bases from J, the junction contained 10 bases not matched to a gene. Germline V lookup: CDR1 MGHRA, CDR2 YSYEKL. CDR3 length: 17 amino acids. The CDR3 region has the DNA TGCGCCAGCAGCCAAGATCCCCGGACAGGGTCAGGCAATGAGCAGTTCTTC. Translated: CASSQDPRTGSGNEQFF.

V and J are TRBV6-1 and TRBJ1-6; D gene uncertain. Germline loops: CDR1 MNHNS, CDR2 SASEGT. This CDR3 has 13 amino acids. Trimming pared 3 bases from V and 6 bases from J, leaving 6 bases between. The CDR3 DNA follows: TGTGCCAGCAGTGAGTTTGTTAATTCACCCCTCCACTTT. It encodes CASSEFVNSPLHF.

The CDR3 region has the DNA TGTGCCACCCGGACTAGCGGGGGAACAGATACGCAGTATTTT. Amino acids: CATRTSGGTDTQYF. This rearrangement joins TRBV25-1 to TRBJ2-3, with 13 positions matching TRBD2. The length of the CDR3 is 14 residues. The V and J ends lost 10 bases and 3 bases, in that order; junction bases with no gene match: 4. Germline V gives CDR1 MGHDK, CDR2 SYGVNS.